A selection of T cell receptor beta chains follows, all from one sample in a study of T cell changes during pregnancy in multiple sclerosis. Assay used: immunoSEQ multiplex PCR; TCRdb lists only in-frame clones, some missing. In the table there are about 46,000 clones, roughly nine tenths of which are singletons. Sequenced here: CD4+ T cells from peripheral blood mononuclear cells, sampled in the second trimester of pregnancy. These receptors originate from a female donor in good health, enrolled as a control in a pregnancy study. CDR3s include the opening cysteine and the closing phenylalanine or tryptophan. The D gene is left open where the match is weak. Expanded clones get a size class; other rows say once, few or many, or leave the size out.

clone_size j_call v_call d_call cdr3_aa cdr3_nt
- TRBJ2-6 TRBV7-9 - CASSFGTSSGANVLTF TGTGCCAGCAGCTTTGGGACAAGCTCTGGGGCCAACGTCCTGACTTTC
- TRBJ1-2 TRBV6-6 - CASSFPQNGYTF TGTGCCAGCAGTTTCCCACAAAATGGCTACACCTTC
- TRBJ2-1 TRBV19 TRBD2 CASSMRTSGGGYNEQFF TGTGCCAGTAGTATGCGGACTAGCGGGGGGGGCTACAATGAGCAGTTCTTC
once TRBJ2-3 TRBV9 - CASSAAGAGPDTQYF TGTGCCAGCAGCGCGGCGGGGGCGGGGCCAGATACGCAGTATTTT
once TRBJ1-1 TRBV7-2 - CASSLSAVNTEAFF TGTGCCAGCAGCTTATCGGCGGTGAACACTGAAGCTTTCTTT
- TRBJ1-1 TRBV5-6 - CASSPSPQGWTEAFF TGTGCCAGCAGCCCCAGCCCCCAGGGGTGGACTGAAGCTTTCTTT
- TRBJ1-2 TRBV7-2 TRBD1 CASSLRGGAGGYTF TGTGCCAGCAGCTTACGAGGGGGCGCGGGTGGCTACACCTTC
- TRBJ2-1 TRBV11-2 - CASSLDRGGGREFF TGTGCCAGCAGCTTAGATCGGGGCGGGGGCAGGGAGTTCTTC
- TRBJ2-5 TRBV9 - CASSPRPSQETQYF TGTGCCAGCAGCCCCCGTCCCTCCCAAGAGACCCAGTACTTC
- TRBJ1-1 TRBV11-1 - CASKPKKYRAMNTEAFF TGTGCCAGCAAACCAAAAAAATACAGGGCCATGAACACTGAAGCTTTCTTT
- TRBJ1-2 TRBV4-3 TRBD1 CASSHGQGARYVDGYTF TGCGCCAGCAGCCACGGACAGGGGGCGCGATACGTCGATGGCTACACCTTC
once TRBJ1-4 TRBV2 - CASSEGTAGDEKLFF TGTGCCAGCAGTGAAGGTACGGCCGGGGATGAAAAACTGTTTTTT
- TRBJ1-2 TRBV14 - CASSQSRTYGYTF TGTGCCAGCAGCCAATCCCGGACTTATGGCTACACCTTC
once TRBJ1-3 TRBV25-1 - CASSRQQGPGNTIYF TGTGCCAGCAGCCGCCAGCAGGGCCCTGGAAACACCATATATTTT
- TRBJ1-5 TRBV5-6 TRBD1 CASSIGRGDQPQHF TGTGCCAGCAGCATTGGCAGGGGGGATCAGCCCCAGCATTTT
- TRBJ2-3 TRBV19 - CASSIEWGVTDTQYF TGTGCCAGTAGTATAGAGTGGGGAGTCACAGATACGCAGTATTTT
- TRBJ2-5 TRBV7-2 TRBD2 CASSQQRGAGETQYF TGTGCCAGCAGCCAACAGCGGGGGGCCGGGGAGACCCAGTACTTC
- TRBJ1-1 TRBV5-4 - CASLPAGGMNTEAFF TGTGCCAGCCTCCCCGCAGGAGGTATGAACACTGAAGCTTTCTTT
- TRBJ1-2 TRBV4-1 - CASSQDNGLRFVGYTF TGCGCCAGCAGCCAAGACAATGGACTTCGCTTTGTAGGCTACACCTTC
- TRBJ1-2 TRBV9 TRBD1 CASSGGQVPANYGYTF TGTGCCAGCAGCGGAGGACAGGTGCCAGCTAACTATGGCTACACCTTC
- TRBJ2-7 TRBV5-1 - CASTPSGDRPYEQYF TGCGCCAGCACCCCTTCCGGCGACAGGCCCTACGAGCAGTACTTC
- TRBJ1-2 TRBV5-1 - CASSLVQDNSYGYTF TGCGCCAGCAGCTTGGTCCAGGATAATAGCTATGGCTACACCTTC
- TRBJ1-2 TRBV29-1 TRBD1 CSVEVDRGREYGYTF TGCAGCGTTGAAGTAGACAGGGGGCGCGAGTATGGCTACACCTTC
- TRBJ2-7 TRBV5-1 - CASSRYRSQSYEQYF TGCGCCAGCAGCAGGTACAGGAGCCAATCCTACGAGCAGTACTTC
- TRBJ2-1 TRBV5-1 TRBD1 CASSLEGQGSYNEQFF TGCGCCAGCAGCTTGGAGGGACAGGGCTCGTACAATGAGCAGTTCTTC
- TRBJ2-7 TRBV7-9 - CASSLGQGNEQYF TGTGCCAGCAGCTTGGGCCAGGGTAACGAGCAGTACTTC
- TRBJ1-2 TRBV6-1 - CASRQAQNYGYTF TGTGCCAGTCGACAGGCCCAAAACTATGGCTACACCTTC
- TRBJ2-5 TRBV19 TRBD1 CASRDRGRQETQYF TGTGCCAGTAGAGACAGGGGACGTCAAGAGACCCAGTACTTC
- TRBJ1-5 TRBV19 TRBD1 CASSPTGGSQPQHF TGTGCCAGTAGTCCTACAGGGGGTTCGCAGCCCCAGCATTTT
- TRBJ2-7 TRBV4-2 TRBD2 CASSPTSGGASSYEQYF TGTGCCAGCAGCCCGACTAGCGGGGGGGCCAGCTCCTACGAGCAGTACTTC
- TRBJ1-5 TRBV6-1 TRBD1 CASSEGDRRQPQHF TGTGCCAGCAGTGAAGGGGACAGGAGACAGCCCCAGCATTTT
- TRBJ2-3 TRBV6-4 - CASRRGQFADTQYF TGTGCCAGCAGAAGAGGACAGTTCGCAGATACGCAGTATTTT